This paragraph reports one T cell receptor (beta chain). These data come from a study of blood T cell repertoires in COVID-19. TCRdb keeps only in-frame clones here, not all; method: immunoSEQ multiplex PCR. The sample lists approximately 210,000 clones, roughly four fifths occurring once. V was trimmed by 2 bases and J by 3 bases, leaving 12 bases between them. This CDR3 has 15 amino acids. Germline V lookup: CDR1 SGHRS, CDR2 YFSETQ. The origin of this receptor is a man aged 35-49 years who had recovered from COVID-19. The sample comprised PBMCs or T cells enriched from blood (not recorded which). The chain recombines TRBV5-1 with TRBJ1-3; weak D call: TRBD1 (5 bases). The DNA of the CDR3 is TGCGCCAGCAGCTTCCGGGGGGGGTTTGGAAACACCATATATTTT. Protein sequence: CASSFRGGFGNTIYF.